Listed here is a single T cell receptor (beta chain). What this receptor recognizes is not known. Base qualities are not recorded, but no much larger clone differs from it by a single base. The sample originates from a study of cytomegalovirus exposure and HLA in healthy donors (TCRdb year 2017). Some background on the complete study: The 666 repertoires of the first cohort and the 95 to 150 validation repertoires were produced on the same platform, according to a later analysis. The study aimed to test whether cataloging public T cell receptors could reveal signatures of past pathogen exposure. A separate validation cohort of approximately 120 different subjects was used in addition to the 666-subject first cohort. To predict cytomegalovirus infection status, the study combined high-throughput TCR immunosequencing, statistical association of individual TCRs with disease status, and machine learning.

Donors formed part of the validation cohort, which comprised 120 subjects and was distinct from the first cohort of 550 to 850 subjects. The method was the immunoSEQ multiplex PCR assay. In the authors' own workflow: A statistical classification framework was built for diagnosing cytomegalovirus status from the catalog of TCR beta chain sequences. Here the immuneACCESS table is served through TCRdb, limited to in-frame sequences with V and J called. Missing clones are a known gap in these copies; in checked studies unresolved V genes cover under half, and the rest lacks a known reason. Clone size and V and J calls were adopted from that table, with D and trimming inferred from the DNA. The sample contains around 52,000 clones, approximately 88% of them found a single time. The ten largest account for about 7% of the sample. From its cysteine to its phenylalanine, the CDR3 spans 13 amino acids. Only the CDR3 portion is preserved as DNA: 39 bases, with reading frame beginning at the first base. CDR1 and CDR2 were assigned from the germline V gene as SGHRS and YFSETQ. Cut back by 0 bases and 1 base, the V and J ends lie 3 bases apart.

What the study reported, not specific to this receptor: In both the original and validation cohorts, the classifier was reported to diagnose cytomegalovirus status with high specificity and sensitivity. While some public TCRs were present in many individuals, most TCR sequences turned up only very rarely across donors. In vitro tests confirmed that three of the cytomegalovirus-associated TCR beta chains recognize cytomegalovirus antigens. The authors suggested that the approach could potentially be generalized to other disease states and immunological phenotypes. In the study, roughly 160 TCR beta chains were listed as associated with cytomegalovirus. A later analysis found that TCRs clustered in the first cohort also tended to co-occur in the 110 or so validation repertoires, with approximately 95% of cluster scores above 0. All 120 or so repertoires were used to score co-occurrence in the validation cohort in a later analysis, because that analysis had no HLA typing for the cohort.

This TCR came from a woman in her 30s in good health and CMV-seronegative. In this chain, TRBV5-1 is recombined with TRBJ2-3, with the identity of the D gene unclear. The sequenced sample was PBMCs. The CDR3 protein: CASSLAGTDTQYF. The nucleotide sequence reads as follows: TGCGCCAGCAGCTTGGCGGGCACAGATACGCAGTATTTT.